This entry lists 10 T cell receptor beta chains sequenced from one sample in a study of technical replicates of blood from a handful of donors. Produced via immunoSEQ multiplex PCR; TCRdb's table is partial and in-frame only. The table lists about 59,000 clones, around 93% of them singletons, with about 4.4% in the top ten. The sequenced sample was PBMCs. These receptor sequences come from a human donor in good health. Some clones in this sample may be carry-over from other donors' samples.

CDR3 amino acids: CASRLAEHTQYF. The DNA of the CDR3 is TGTGCCAGCAGGCTAGCGGAGCATACGCAGTATTTT. The chain combines TRBV2 with TRBJ2-3, with 7 bases matching TRBD2. Germline trimming cut 6 bases from V and 7 bases from J; bases unmatched to any gene: 4. Per germline, CDR1 SNHLY and CDR2 FYNNEI. The CDR3 extends over 12 amino acids.

CDR3 amino acids: CASSSQGSSYEQYF. Written as DNA, the CDR3 is TGCGCCAGCAGCTCACAGGGGAGCTCCTACGAGCAGTACTTC. J is TRBJ2-7 and V is TRBV5-1, with 7 bases identical to TRBD1. CDR3 length: 14 residues. V lost 3 bases to trimming and J lost 0 bases; unmatched junction nucleotides: 3. The germline V gene encodes CDR1 SGHRS and CDR2 YFSETQ.

V gene TRBV14 combines with J gene TRBJ2-4; 11 bases fit TRBD2. Germline V CDR1 and CDR2: SGHDN, FVKESK. The CDR3 is 21 amino acids. The V gene end was trimmed by 0 bases and the J gene end by 1 base; junction bases not matched to a gene: 14. DNA for the CDR3: TGTGCCAGCAGCCAAGAGCCGAGGGGTAGCGGGAGGGGGGAGGCCAAAAACATTCAGTACTTC. It translates to CASSQEPRGSGRGEAKNIQYF.

This chain joins TRBV30 and TRBJ2-7; 12 bases are a match to TRBD1. The CDR3 sequence is 16 residues long. Germline CDR1 and CDR2: GTSNPN and SVGIG (reference sequence). The trim removed 0 bases at V and 6 bases at J, leaving 9 bases unmatched. As DNA, the CDR3 is TGTGCCTGGAGTGTACGGTCCGGGGACAGGGGGCGCGAGCAGTACTTC. Translated: CAWSVRSGDRGREQYF.

The J gene is TRBJ2-1, the V gene TRBV5-6, with 8 bases lining up with TRBD2. Germline V gene data show CDR1 as SGHDT and CDR2 as YYEEEE. Germline trimming cut 0 bases from V and 7 bases from J; bases unmatched to any gene: 6. The CDR3 covers 15 residues. The CDR3 reads CASSLAGGVWNEQFF. CDR3 nucleotides: TGTGCCAGCAGCTTGGCGGGAGGGGTCTGGAATGAGCAGTTCTTC.

J is TRBJ1-2 and V is TRBV6-5; 7 bases map to TRBD1. V shed 0 bases, J shed 8 bases, and the junction held 3 bases outside the gene matches. Germline values: CDR1 MNHEY, CDR2 SVGAGI. The CDR3 is 13 residues long. CDR3 region: CASSYSGGHGYTF. Written as DNA, the CDR3 is TGTGCCAGCAGTTACTCAGGGGGCCACGGCTACACCTTC.

In this sample, this clone turned up once. This chain links TRBV29-1 with TRBJ2-7; D is unclear. V gave up 0 bases and J gave up 6 bases, with 18 bases separating them. The length of the CDR3 is 15 residues. Germline V gene sequence: CDR1 SQVTM, CDR2 ANQGSEA. The CDR3 spells CSVEDLTAGSREQYF. The DNA of the CDR3 is TGCAGCGTTGAAGATCTTACGGCAGGATCTCGCGAGCAGTACTTC.

This clone occurred once. The V gene is TRBV7-3, the J gene TRBJ2-7; 11 positions match TRBD1. The CDR3 consists of 15 residues. Germline V gene sequence: CDR1 SGHTA, CDR2 FQGTGA. Unmatched junction bases numbered 7, after V lost 4 bases and J lost 5 bases. The CDR3 loop reads CASSSRTGGFNEQYF. The CDR3 DNA is TGTGCCAGCAGCTCGCGGACAGGGGGCTTCAACGAGCAGTACTTC.

The rearrangement joins TRBV7-2 to TRBJ2-5; TRBD1 matches at 8 bases. The germline V gene has CDR1 SGHTA and CDR2 FQGNSA. This CDR3 is 15 amino acids long. Trimming at V came to 5 bases and at J to 5 bases, leaving 10 bases not matched to a gene. The CDR3, as DNA: TGTGCCAGCAGCCTTCAGGGGGCGCACGGGGAGACCCAGTACTTC. Translating it yields CASSLQGAHGETQYF.

The rearrangement joins TRBV30 to TRBJ2-7; a weak D match, TRBD2 (5 bases). Germline V lookup: CDR1 GTSNPN, CDR2 SVGIG (reference sequence). This CDR3 has 12 amino acids. Trimming shortened V by 7 bases and J by 0 bases, and 10 bases separated the two germline ends. The CDR3: CASRRSSYEQYF. CDR3 nucleotides: TGTGCCTCCAGGAGGAGCTCCTACGAGCAGTACTTC.